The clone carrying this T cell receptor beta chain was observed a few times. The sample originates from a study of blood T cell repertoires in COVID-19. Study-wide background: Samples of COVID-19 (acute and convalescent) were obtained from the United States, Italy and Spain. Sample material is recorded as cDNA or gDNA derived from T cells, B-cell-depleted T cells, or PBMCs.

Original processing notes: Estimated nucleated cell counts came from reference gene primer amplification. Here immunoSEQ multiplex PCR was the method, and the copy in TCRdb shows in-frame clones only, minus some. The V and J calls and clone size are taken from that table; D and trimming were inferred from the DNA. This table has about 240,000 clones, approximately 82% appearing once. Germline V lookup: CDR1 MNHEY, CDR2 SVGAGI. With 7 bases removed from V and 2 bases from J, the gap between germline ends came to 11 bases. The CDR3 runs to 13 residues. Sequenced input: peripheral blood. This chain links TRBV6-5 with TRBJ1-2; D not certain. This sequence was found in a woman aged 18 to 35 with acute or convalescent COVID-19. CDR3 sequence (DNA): TGTGCCAGCATCTCTGCGGGGAACTATGGCTACACCTTC. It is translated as CASISAGNYGYTF.